These 8 T cell receptor beta chains came from one sample sequenced in a study of CD8 T cells in ankylosing spondylitis. Study-wide results and caveats: Eight highly homologous variants formed a TCR beta motif that appeared characteristic of ankylosing spondylitis blood.

For these TCRs, the target antigens are not known. TCRdb redid the calling of the 5' RACE reads with MiXCR, one entry per CDR3 protein. The sample gives roughly 670,000 distinct CDR3 sequences, around 20% of which show up once; 15% to 20% is in the top ten. Sequenced material: blood, either unsorted or a sorted T cell fraction (not recorded which). These receptors were obtained from a male donor with ankylosing spondylitis.

This clonotype turned up a few times. CDR3: CASSTQLEAFF. The CDR3 DNA reads TGTGCCAGCAGCACTCAACTTGAAGCTTTCTTT. This chain joins TRBV6-6 and TRBJ1-1; D is ambiguous. The CDR3 spans 11 residues. From germline, CDR1 is MNHNY and CDR2 SVGAGI (reference sequence). With 6 bases removed from V and 7 bases from J, the gap between germline ends came to 9 bases.

This chain connects TRBV5-1 to TRBJ1-6, with D maybe TRBD1 (5 bases). V lost 6 bases and J 5 bases, leaving 15 bases between the germline ends. CDR3 length: 15 residues. Germline values: CDR1 SGHRS, CDR2 YFSETQ. CDR3 DNA: TGCGCCAGCAATCAGGATGCAGGGAATAATTCACCCCTCCACTTT. Protein product: CASNQDAGNNSPLHF. The whole variable domain, filled in from reference TRBV5-1 and TRBJ1-6, reads KAGVTQTPRYLIKTRGQQVTLSCSPISGHRSVSWYQQTPGQGLQFLFEYFSETQRNKGNFPGRFSGRQFSNSRSEMNVSTLELGDSALYLCASNQDAGNNSPLHFGNGTRLTVT.

V gene TRBV9 combines with J gene TRBJ2-5; D is uncertain. CDR1 and CDR2 from the germline V gene are SGDLS and YYNGEE. The CDR3 is made up of 13 amino acids. Trimming left V 5 bases short and J 5 bases short, with 13 bases between. The CDR3: CASSITPVETQYF. The CDR3 DNA sequence: TGTGCCAGCAGTATTACCCCAGTGGAGACCCAGTACTTC.

This clonotype has a handful of counts. The V call is TRBV7-2, the J call TRBJ1-5; the D gene is possibly TRBD1 (5 bases). V was trimmed by 1 base and J by 3 bases, leaving 16 bases between them. From germline, CDR1 is SGHTA and CDR2 FQGNSA. The CDR3 sequence is 17 residues long. This chain's CDR3 is CASSLVGWGGINQPQHF. The CDR3 nucleotides are TGTGCCAGCAGCTTAGTAGGATGGGGGGGGATCAATCAGCCCCAGCATTTT. Full variable domain (missing parts from reference TRBV7-2 and TRBJ1-5): GAGVSQSPSNKVTEKGKDVELRCDPISGHTALYWYRQSLGQGLEFLIYFQGNSAPDKSGLPSDRFSAERTGGSVSTLTIQRTQQEDSAVYLCASSLVGWGGINQPQHFGDGTRLSIL.

This sequence joins TRBV13 and TRBJ2-4; D possibly corresponds to TRBD2 (6 bases). Trimming took 5 bases from V and 11 from J, leaving 16 bases between them. Germline V gene sequence: CDR1 PRHDT, CDR2 FYEKMQ (reference sequence). The CDR3 has 13 amino acids. CDR3 protein: CASSRGTGSVQYF. The DNA of the CDR3 is TGTGCCAGCAGCCGCGGGACGGGATCGGTTCAGTACTTC.

This clonotype was counted at least ten times. The rearrangement joins TRBV4-1 to TRBJ2-7, with D possibly matching TRBD2 (6 bases). CDR1 and CDR2 from the germline V gene are MGHRA and YSYEKL. V lost 3 bases and J 7 bases, leaving 19 bases between the germline ends. The CDR3 consists of 15 residues. CDR3 coding DNA: TGCGCCAGCAGCCACATGGGACTCCTGAACGCAGAGCAGTACTTC. Protein product: CASSHMGLLNAEQYF.

The chain links TRBV7-9 to TRBJ2-3, with unresolved D. The CDR3 extends over 14 amino acids. CDR1 and CDR2 from the germline V gene are SEHNR and FQNEAQ (reference sequence). The V end lost 0 bases, the J end lost 5 bases, and 9 bases lay between the germline ends. CDR3 DNA: TGTGCCAGCAGCTTAGCTGAAGTGGAAGATACGCAGTATTTT. It translates to CASSLAEVEDTQYF.

This clonotype was seen a handful of times. The chain combines TRBV5-5 with TRBJ2-7; 7 nucleotides line up with TRBD2. V was clipped by 4 bases and J by 4 bases; unmatched bases: 11. The germline V gene encodes CDR1 SGHKS and CDR2 YYEKEE (reference sequence). The CDR3 loop spans 15 amino acids. CDR3: CASSPALAVVYEQYF. For the CDR3, the DNA is TGTGCCAGCAGCCCCGCGCTAGCGGTCGTTTACGAGCAGTACTTC.